The 30 T cell receptor beta chains below come from one sample, sequenced in a study of shared clonotypes between healthy human individuals (dated by TCRdb to 2020 to 2021). The library came from the immunoSEQ multiplex PCR assay. Not all clones reach the TCRdb copy of this immuneACCESS table, which keeps in-frame sequences only. Checked studies attribute under half of the gap to unresolved V genes and leave the rest unexplained. The sample table records about 590,000 clones; around 95% of these occur just once. The ten largest clonotypes hold less than 0.13% of the sample. For the CD8 naive samples, CD45RO-negative cells were positively selected for CCR7, yielding a CD45RA+CCR7+ population from which TemRA cells were excluded. The material sequenced was naive CD8+ T cells sorted from blood. The cell subset or site label on this specimen signifies: CD45RA+CCR7+. These receptors all come from a woman aged 25 to 39 in good health.

The table lists this clone with a count of one. The chain combines TRBV9 with TRBJ2-1, with D perhaps TRBD2 (6 bases). The V gene's germline CDR1 is SGDLS and CDR2 YYNGEE. With 2 bases removed from V and 9 bases from J, the gap between germline ends came to 15 bases. The CDR3 sequence is 14 residues long. The chain's CDR3 is CASSVDTRAGEQFF. DNA of the CDR3: TGTGCCAGCAGCGTCGACACACGAGCGGGTGAGCAGTTCTTC.

The chain combines TRBV15 with TRBJ2-1; TRBD2 might be the D (6 bases). This CDR3 region has 14 residues. Germline-derived CDR1 and CDR2 are LNHNV and YYDKDF (reference sequence). Trimming pared 3 bases from V and 8 bases from J, leaving 14 bases between. The CDR3 sequence is CATSREGLPDEQFF. The CDR3 nucleotides read TGTGCCACCAGCAGGGAGGGACTGCCAGATGAGCAGTTCTTC.

The gene calls are TRBV6-5 and TRBJ1-1; D not certain. CDR1 is MNHEY, CDR2 SVGAGI, per germline. The V and J ends lost 2 bases and 6 bases respectively, with 10 bases between them. The CDR3 has 13 residues. Here the CDR3 reads CASSYASGAEAFF. CDR3 in DNA: TGTGCCAGCAGTTACGCTTCCGGGGCTGAAGCTTTCTTT.

The chain carries TRBV4-1 and TRBJ1-1, with 7 bases aligning to TRBD1. The J segment lost 1 base and the V segment lost 0 bases, leaving 2 bases of the junction unmatched. From germline, CDR1 is MGHRA and CDR2 YSYEKL. The CDR3 length is 15 residues. CDR3 bases: TGCGCCAGCAGCCAAGAACGGACAGGGAACACTGAAGCTTTCTTT. Encoded protein: CASSQERTGNTEAFF.

The chain links TRBV13 to TRBJ2-2; the D gene is possibly TRBD2 (5 bases). CDR3 length equals 14 residues. Looked up from germline, CDR1 is PRHDT and CDR2 is FYEKMQ (reference sequence). V lost 8 bases, J lost 0 bases, and 10 bases lay in between. In nucleotides, the CDR3 is TGTGCCAGCCTTGTCGGGGCGAACACCGGGGAGCTGTTTTTT. Translated, it gives CASLVGANTGELFF.

The chain has TRBV28 and TRBJ2-1; D gene unclear. V lost 1 base and J 5 bases, leaving 12 bases between the germline ends. Germline loops: CDR1 MDHEN, CDR2 SYDVKM. This CDR3 is built from 15 residues. CDR3 sequence (DNA): TGTGCCAGCAGTTTATTTAGTAGTATCCACAATGAGCAGTTCTTC. Protein sequence: CASSLFSSIHNEQFF.

The J gene is TRBJ2-7, the V gene TRBV7-8; maybe TRBD2 (6 bases). V was cut by 3 bases and J by 2 bases, with 11 bases left in between. Germline-derived CDR1 and CDR2 are SGHVS and FQNEAQ. This CDR3 is 14 amino acids long. This CDR3 is CASSFLAEPYEQYF. CDR3 sequence (DNA): TGTGCCAGCAGCTTTTTAGCGGAGCCCTACGAGCAGTACTTC.

This clone was detected a few times. This sequence joins TRBV25-1 and TRBJ2-1; D is undetermined. The CDR3 consists of 16 residues. Deletions cut 0 bases from V and 6 bases from J, with 15 bases between. Per the germline V gene, CDR1 is MGHDK and CDR2 is SYGVNS. The CDR3 loop reads CASSEYGAPPGNEQFF. The CDR3 DNA sequence: TGTGCCAGCAGTGAATACGGAGCCCCACCGGGCAATGAGCAGTTCTTC.

The chain joins TRBV4-1 to TRBJ1-2; no definite D call. Germline CDR1 reads MGHRA; CDR2 reads YSYEKL. The length of the CDR3 is 14 residues. Trimming cost V 7 bases and J 6 bases, with 18 bases left between them. CDR3 sequence: CASKSWAGRDGYTF. The CDR3 DNA reads TGCGCCAGCAAATCTTGGGCTGGACGGGATGGCTACACCTTC.

The chain uses TRBV5-8 and TRBJ2-1; D remains unclear. Germline lookup yields CDR1 SGHTS and CDR2 YDEGEE. The CDR3 runs to 14 residues. Trimming stripped 7 bases from V and 7 bases from J, with 18 bases between. CDR3 nucleotide sequence: TGTGCCAGCTCCACGGACGCCCCCCGGAATGAGCAGTTCTTC. It encodes CASSTDAPRNEQFF.

V is TRBV19 and J is TRBJ1-5, with D perhaps TRBD1 (5 bases). This CDR3 has 15 amino acids. V was pared by 7 bases and J by 0 bases, with 13 bases between. From germline, CDR1 is LNHDA and CDR2 SQIVND (reference sequence). CDR3 sequence: CASNPQGNSNQPQHF. The CDR3 DNA reads TGTGCCAGTAATCCGCAGGGTAATAGCAATCAGCCCCAGCATTTT.

The chain recombines TRBV27 with TRBJ2-1; D gene uncertain. V lost 1 base and J lost 0, with 10 bases in between. The CDR3 has 16 amino acids. Germline-derived CDR1 and CDR2 are MNHEY and SMNVEV (reference sequence). DNA for the CDR3: TGTGCCAGCAGTTTATATTCGAGGAGCTCCTACAATGAGCAGTTCTTC. This codes for CASSLYSRSSYNEQFF.

The chain carries TRBV30 and TRBJ2-7, with 7 bases matching TRBD2. The CDR3 contains 12 residues. V shed 6 bases and J 6 bases; nucleotides not matched to a gene: 8. The germline gives CDR1 GTSNPN, CDR2 SVGIG (reference sequence). The CDR3 region is CACSTWEGEQYF. The CDR3 coding sequence is TGTGCCTGCAGTACGTGGGAGGGCGAGCAGTACTTC.

This chain joins TRBV2 and TRBJ1-1; D is unclear. The CDR3 is made up of 13 amino acids. Germline CDR1 reads SNHLY; CDR2 reads FYNNEI. Trimming left V 10 bases short and J 4 bases short, with 16 bases between. The CDR3 sequence: CAIIPRGATEAFF. The CDR3 region has the DNA TGTGCCATCATCCCTCGGGGAGCCACTGAAGCTTTCTTT. Full variable domain (missing parts from reference TRBV2 and TRBJ1-1): EPEVTQTPSHQVTQMGQEVILRCVPISNHLYFYWYRQILGQKVEFLVSFYNNEISEKSEIFDDQFSVERPDGSNFTLKIRSTKLEDSAMYFCAIIPRGATEAFFGQGTRLTVV.

The chain has TRBV28 and TRBJ1-5, with a possible D match to TRBD1 (6 bases). V lost 3 bases, J lost 6 bases, and 9 bases lay in between. CDR1 is MDHEN and CDR2 is SYDVKM in the germline V gene. This CDR3 is 13 amino acids long. The DNA of the CDR3 is TGTGCCAGCAGTTTGGGGGGGCGTCAGCCCCAGCATTTT. Its protein product is CASSLGGRQPQHF.

J is TRBJ2-7 and V is TRBV27; 7 nucleotides line up with TRBD2. CDR1 is MNHEY and CDR2 is SMNVEV in the germline V gene (reference sequence). The junction had 15 bases not matched to a gene; V was cut back by 1 base and J by 6 bases. The CDR3 is 17 amino acids. The chain's CDR3 is CASSLYVRGGVGREQYF. The CDR3 nucleotides are TGTGCCAGCAGTTTATATGTACGGGGAGGGGTGGGTCGCGAGCAGTACTTC.

V is TRBV2 and J is TRBJ2-7; 14 bases are a match to TRBD2. The CDR3 length is 16 residues. The trim removed 6 bases at V and 3 bases at J, leaving 7 bases unmatched. Germline CDR1 and CDR2: SNHLY and FYNNEI. The CDR3 DNA sequence: TGTGCCAGCAGGGGGACTAGCGGGAGAATCTTCTACGAGCAGTACTTC. It is translated as CASRGTSGRIFYEQYF.

J is TRBJ1-5 and V is TRBV10-3, with no clear D. The V end lost 3 bases, the J end lost 3 bases, and 9 bases lay between the germline ends. Germline loops: CDR1 ENHRY, CDR2 SYGVKD. This CDR3 contains 14 residues. The CDR3 DNA reads TGTGCCATCAGTGATCTAGGACCCAATCAGCCCCAGCATTTT. Translated: CAISDLGPNQPQHF.

The chain uses TRBV27 and TRBJ2-3; TRBD2 matches 11 bases. With V trimmed by 0 bases and J by 1 base, 3 bases remained unmatched. Germline CDR1 MNHEY, CDR2 SMNVEV (reference sequence). CDR3 size: 17 residues. As DNA, the CDR3 is TGTGCCAGCAGTTTATCACCGGGACTAGCGGGCACAGATACGCAGTATTTT. This codes for CASSLSPGLAGTDTQYF.

The chain combines TRBV4-1 with TRBJ2-3; 9 nucleotides line up with TRBD1. The CDR3 runs 14 residues. CDR1 is MGHRA and CDR2 is YSYEKL in the germline V gene. With 4 bases clipped from V and 5 bases from J, the junction kept 4 bases outside the gene matches. The CDR3 DNA is TGCGCCAGCAGCCCCTCGGGACAGGGAGATACGCAGTATTTT. Residues: CASSPSGQGDTQYF.

For this clone: The same CDR3 can be traced to other DNA sequences in this sample. The chain joins TRBV5-1 to TRBJ2-7; D is uncertain. The CDR3 runs 14 residues. The germline CDR1 and CDR2 sequences are SGHRS and YFSETQ. V was trimmed by 1 base and J by 1 base, leaving 9 bases between them. The chain's CDR3 is CASSLFPESYEQYF. In nucleotides, the CDR3 is TGCGCCAGCAGCTTGTTTCCCGAGTCCTACGAGCAGTACTTC.

The V gene is TRBV28, the J gene TRBJ1-1; D may be TRBD1 (5 bases). The ends were cut back, 7 bases at V and 1 base at J, with 13 bases in the middle. The length of the CDR3 is 14 residues. From germline, CDR1 is MDHEN and CDR2 SYDVKM. The CDR3 sequence is CASKPGRENTEAFF. The CDR3 DNA reads as TGTGCCAGCAAGCCGGGGCGGGAGAACACTGAAGCTTTCTTT.

Remarks on this clone: The same CDR3 also results from other DNA sequences found in this sample. J is TRBJ2-7 and V is TRBV29-1; D is unclear. The CDR3 has 11 amino acids. In germline, CDR1 is SQVTM, CDR2 ANQGSEA. V was cut by 2 bases and J by 4 bases, with 6 bases left in between. CDR3 sequence: CSVEKGYEQYF. The CDR3 coding sequence is TGCAGCGTTGAAAAGGGATACGAGCAGTACTTC.

The chain carries TRBV5-6 and TRBJ2-7, with 11 positions matching TRBD2. V lost 6 bases, J lost 1 base, and 12 bases stayed unmatched. The V gene's germline CDR1 is SGHDT and CDR2 YYEEEE. There are 17 residues in the CDR3. CDR3 protein: CASTPPAGTSGSYEQYF. The CDR3 DNA follows: TGTGCCAGCACTCCACCCGCGGGGACTAGCGGTTCCTACGAGCAGTACTTC. The full variable domain, in which reference TRBV5-6 and TRBJ2-7 provide the parts outside the CDR3, is DAGVTQSPTHLIKTRGQQVTLRCSPKSGHDTVSWYQQALGQGPQFIFQYYEEEERQRGNFPDRFSGHQFPNYSSELNVNALLLGDSALYLCASTPPAGTSGSYEQYFGPGTRLTVT.

The V gene is TRBV5-4, the J gene TRBJ2-5; D may be TRBD1 or TRBD2 (5 bases each). This CDR3 has 11 amino acids. Trimming took off 1 base at V and 11 bases at J, with 9 bases between the two ends. Germline V gene data show CDR1 as SGHNT and CDR2 as YYREEE (reference sequence). The CDR3 sequence is CASSLLGEQYF. CDR3 nucleotides: TGTGCCAGCAGCTTGTTGGGGGAGCAGTACTTC. The whole variable domain, filled in from reference TRBV5-4 and TRBJ2-5, reads ETGVTQSPTHLIKTRGQQVTLRCSSQSGHNTVSWYQQALGQGPQFIFQYYREEENGRGNFPPRFSGLQFPNYSSELNVNALELDDSALYLCASSLLGEQYFGPGTRLLVL.

This CDR3 reads CASSLQGGTEAFF. The CDR3 DNA reads TGTGCCAGCAGTTTACAGGGGGGCACTGAAGCTTTCTTT. The V and J genes are TRBV28 and TRBJ1-1; 7 bases map to TRBD1. V was clipped by 2 bases and J by 4 bases; unmatched bases: 1. Germline lookup yields CDR1 MDHEN and CDR2 SYDVKM. CDR3 size: 13 residues.

The V gene is TRBV27, the J gene TRBJ2-7, with TRBD1 matching over 7 bases. V was clipped by 6 bases and J by 4 bases; unmatched bases: 12. The CDR3 has 15 amino acids. Germline CDR1 and CDR2: MNHEY and SMNVEV (reference sequence). CDR3 DNA: TGTGCCAGCAGGGAAACAGGGGCCGTCCCATACGAGCAGTACTTC. Its protein product is CASRETGAVPYEQYF.

CDR3 sequence (DNA): TGTGCCAGCAGCTCACCCCTCAGGGCTAATGAGCAGTTCTTC. This codes for CASSSPLRANEQFF. This chain uses TRBV5-4 with TRBJ2-1; D perhaps matches TRBD1 (5 bases). V lost 3 bases, J lost 7 bases, and 14 bases lay in between. The CDR3 is 14 amino acids. Germline V gives CDR1 SGHNT, CDR2 YYREEE (reference sequence). Using reference TRBV5-4 and TRBJ2-1 for the parts outside the CDR3, the full variable domain is ETGVTQSPTHLIKTRGQQVTLRCSSQSGHNTVSWYQQALGQGPQFIFQYYREEENGRGNFPPRFSGLQFPNYSSELNVNALELDDSALYLCASSSPLRANEQFFGPGTRLTVL.

The chain has TRBV15 and TRBJ2-7; D perhaps matches TRBD2 (5 bases). Trimming pared 0 bases from V and 7 bases from J, leaving 16 bases between. The CDR3 runs 15 residues. Looked up from germline, CDR1 is LNHNV and CDR2 is YYDKDF (reference sequence). DNA for the CDR3: TGTGCCACCAGCAGAGAAGGACTGCGGATGGAGGAGCAGTACTTC. This encodes CATSREGLRMEEQYF.

In the case of this clone: The same CDR3 arises from other DNA sequences in this sample as well. This chain links TRBV5-4 with TRBJ2-7, with D uncertain. Deletions cut 0 bases from V and 4 bases from J, with 5 bases between. The CDR3 runs to 12 residues. CDR1 SGHNT and CDR2 YYREEE come from the germline V gene (reference sequence). The CDR3 DNA sequence: TGTGCCAGCAGCTTGGGCAGGTACGAGCAGTACTTC. Translating gives CASSLGRYEQYF.